The sample holds a few counts of the clone carrying this TCR beta chain. TCRdb independently ran MiXCR on the RT-PCR reads; one entry per CDR3 protein. The data show hundreds of thousands of distinct CDR3 sequences, 14% seen once. This CDR3 has 15 residues. Germline V gene data show CDR1 as MNHEY and CDR2 as SMNVEV (reference sequence). The junction had 4 bases not matched to a gene; V was cut back by 6 bases and J by 1 base. This TCR was recovered from a female donor in good health, serving as a healthy control. The chain joins TRBV27 to TRBJ1-3, with TRBD1 matching 9 bases. The material sequenced was memory CD4+ T cells from blood. CDR3 coding DNA: TGTGCCAGCAGAGAAGGGACAGGGTCTGGAAACACCATATATTTT. Translation: CASREGTGSGNTIYF.